Only a few counts were recorded for the clone carrying this T cell receptor (beta chain). Clones were read by immunoSEQ multiplex PCR, and TCRdb kept only the in-frame ones, dropping some. This table holds hundreds of thousands of clones, approximately 79% found once. These data originate in a study of shared clonotypes between healthy human individuals. The germline V and J ends were trimmed by 2 bases and 1 base, with 14 bases remaining between them. The germline V gene has CDR1 SGHDT and CDR2 YYEEEE. The CDR3 spans 16 residues. This sequence joins TRBV5-6 and TRBJ2-3, with D perhaps TRBD2 (5 bases). The sequenced material came from memory CD4+ T cells sorted from blood. Subset described: CD45RA-negative fraction. The receptor was derived from a young man in good health. The CDR3 protein is CASSFRRAWRTDTQYF. DNA of the CDR3: TGTGCCAGCAGCTTCAGGCGGGCGTGGCGCACAGATACGCAGTATTTT.